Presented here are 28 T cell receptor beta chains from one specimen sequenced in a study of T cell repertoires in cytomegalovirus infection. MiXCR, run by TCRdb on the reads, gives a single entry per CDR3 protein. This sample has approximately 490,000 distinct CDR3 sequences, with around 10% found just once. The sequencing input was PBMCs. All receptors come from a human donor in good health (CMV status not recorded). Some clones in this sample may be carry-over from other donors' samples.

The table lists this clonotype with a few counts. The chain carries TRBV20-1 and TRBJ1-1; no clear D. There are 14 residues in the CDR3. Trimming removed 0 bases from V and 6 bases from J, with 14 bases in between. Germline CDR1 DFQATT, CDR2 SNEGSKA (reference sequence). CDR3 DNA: TGCAGTGCTAGAGATCAAGGGCGGGAGGCTGAAGCTTTCTTT. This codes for CSARDQGREAEAFF.

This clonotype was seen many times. The CDR3 loop reads CATTRGIDPNEQFF. CDR3 sequence (DNA): TGTGCCACTACCAGGGGCATCGACCCCAATGAGCAGTTCTTC. V gene TRBV6-1 combines with J gene TRBJ2-1; possibly TRBD1 for D (6 bases). This CDR3 comprises 14 residues. V was trimmed by 10 bases and J by 6 bases, leaving 19 bases between them. CDR1 and CDR2 (germline): MNHNS, SASEGT.

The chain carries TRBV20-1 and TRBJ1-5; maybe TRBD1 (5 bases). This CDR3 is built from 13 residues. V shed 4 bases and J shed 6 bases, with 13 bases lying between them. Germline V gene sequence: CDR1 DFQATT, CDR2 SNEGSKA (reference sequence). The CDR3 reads CSATRVLGQPQHF. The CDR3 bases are TGCAGTGCTACCAGGGTGTTAGGTCAGCCCCAGCATTTT.

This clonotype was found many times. CDR3 coding DNA: TGTGCCAGCAGTTACACCCCAGGCGGGGCTGAAGCTTTCTTT. It is translated as CASSYTPGGAEAFF. The chain carries TRBV6-2 or TRBV6-3 and TRBJ1-1, with no clear D. V was shortened by 2 bases and J by 6 bases, with 13 bases between the two germline ends. The CDR3 is 14 residues long. CDR1 is MNHEY, CDR2 SVGEGT, per germline.

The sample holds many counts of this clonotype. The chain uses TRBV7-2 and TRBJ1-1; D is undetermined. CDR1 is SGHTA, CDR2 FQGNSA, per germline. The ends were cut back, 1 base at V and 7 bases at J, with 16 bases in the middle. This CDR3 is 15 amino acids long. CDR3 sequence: CASSLEITAPREAFF. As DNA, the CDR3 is TGTGCCAGCAGCTTAGAAATAACAGCTCCACGTGAAGCTTTCTTT.

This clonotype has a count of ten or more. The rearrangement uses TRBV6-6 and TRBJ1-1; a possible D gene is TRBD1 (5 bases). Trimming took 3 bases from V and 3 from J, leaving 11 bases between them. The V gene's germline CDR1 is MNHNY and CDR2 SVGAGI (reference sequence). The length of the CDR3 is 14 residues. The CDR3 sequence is CASSYTGVDTEAFF. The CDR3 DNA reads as TGTGCCAGCAGTTATACAGGAGTTGACACTGAAGCTTTCTTT.

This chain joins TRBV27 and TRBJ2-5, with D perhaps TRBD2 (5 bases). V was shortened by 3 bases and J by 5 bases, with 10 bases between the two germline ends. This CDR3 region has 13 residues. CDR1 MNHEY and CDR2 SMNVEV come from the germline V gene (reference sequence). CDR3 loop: CASSFYRGETQYF. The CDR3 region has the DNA TGTGCCAGCAGTTTCTATCGAGGGGAGACCCAGTACTTC.

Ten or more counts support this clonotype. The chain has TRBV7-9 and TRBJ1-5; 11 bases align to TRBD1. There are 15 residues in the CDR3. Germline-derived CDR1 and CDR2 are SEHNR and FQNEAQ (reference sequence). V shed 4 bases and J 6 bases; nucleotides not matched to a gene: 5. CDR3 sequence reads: CASSSGTGGFQPQHF. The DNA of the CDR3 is TGTGCCAGCAGCTCCGGGACAGGGGGTTTTCAGCCCCAGCATTTT.

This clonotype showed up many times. In DNA form, the CDR3 reads TGCGCCAGCAGTCAAGCCAGGGAGAATGGGAATGAGCAGTTCTTC. It yields the protein CASSQARENGNEQFF. The genes are TRBV23-1 and TRBJ2-1; perhaps D is TRBD1 or TRBD2 (5 bases each). TRBV23-1 is treated as an ORF (open reading frame) with a function not yet certain. V lost 2 bases and J lost 7, with 15 bases in between. This CDR3 comprises 15 residues.

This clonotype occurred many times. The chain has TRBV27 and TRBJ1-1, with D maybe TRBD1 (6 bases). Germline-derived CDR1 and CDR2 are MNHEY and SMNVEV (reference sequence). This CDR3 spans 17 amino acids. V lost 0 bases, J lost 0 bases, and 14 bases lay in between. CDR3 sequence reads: CASSLSGGRVMNTEAFF. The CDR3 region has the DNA TGTGCCAGCAGTTTATCAGGGGGAAGGGTCATGAACACTGAAGCTTTCTTT.

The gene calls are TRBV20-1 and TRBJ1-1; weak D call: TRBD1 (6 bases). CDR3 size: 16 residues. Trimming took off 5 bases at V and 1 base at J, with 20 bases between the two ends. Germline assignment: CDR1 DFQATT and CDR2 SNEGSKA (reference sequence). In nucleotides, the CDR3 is TGCAGTGCTGGGGGCGCTACGACAGAACAGAACACTGAAGCTTTCTTT. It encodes CSAGGATTEQNTEAFF.

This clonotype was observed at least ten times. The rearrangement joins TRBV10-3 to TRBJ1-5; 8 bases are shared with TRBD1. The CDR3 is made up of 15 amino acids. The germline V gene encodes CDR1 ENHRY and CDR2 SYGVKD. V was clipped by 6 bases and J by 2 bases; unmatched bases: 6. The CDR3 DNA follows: TGTGCCATCAGCCAGGGGGCGGGGGGCAATCAGCCCCAGCATTTT. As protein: CAISQGAGGNQPQHF.

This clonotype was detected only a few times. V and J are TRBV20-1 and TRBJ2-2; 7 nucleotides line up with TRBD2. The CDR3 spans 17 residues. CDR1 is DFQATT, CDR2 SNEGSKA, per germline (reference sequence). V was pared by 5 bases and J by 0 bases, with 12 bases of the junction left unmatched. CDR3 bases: TGCAGTGCTTCACCAATCTCCGGGACTACGAACACCGGGGAGCTGTTTTTT. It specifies CSASPISGTTNTGELFF.

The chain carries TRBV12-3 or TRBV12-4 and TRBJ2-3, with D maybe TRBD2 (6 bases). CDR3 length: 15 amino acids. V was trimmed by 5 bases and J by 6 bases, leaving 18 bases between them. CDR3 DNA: TGTGCCAGCAGTCCCCGGGCCTTTGCGGGGGATACGCAGTATTTT. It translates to CASSPRAFAGDTQYF.

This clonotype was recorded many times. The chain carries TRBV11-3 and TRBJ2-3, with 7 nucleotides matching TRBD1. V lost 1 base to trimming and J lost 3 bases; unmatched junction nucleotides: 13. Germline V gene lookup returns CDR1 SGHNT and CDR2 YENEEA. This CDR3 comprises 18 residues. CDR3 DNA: TGTGCCAGCAGCTTAGGAATGGGCCAGGGGGTGGAAACAGATACGCAGTATTTT. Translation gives CASSLGMGQGVETDTQYF.

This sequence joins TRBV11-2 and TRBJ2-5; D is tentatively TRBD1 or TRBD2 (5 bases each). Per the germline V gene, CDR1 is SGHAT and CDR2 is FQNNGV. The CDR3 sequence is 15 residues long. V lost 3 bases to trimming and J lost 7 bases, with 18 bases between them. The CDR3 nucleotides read TGTGCCAGCAGCTTCGATCGGGACGGCGGTGGGACCCAGTACTTC. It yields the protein CASSFDRDGGGTQYF.

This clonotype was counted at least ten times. CDR3 in amino acids: CASSEASPDWKSGANVLTF. In DNA form, the CDR3 reads TGTGCCAGCAGTGAAGCATCGCCAGACTGGAAATCTGGGGCCAACGTCCTGACTTTC. The genes are TRBV6-1 and TRBJ2-6; D unresolved. CDR1 and CDR2 from the germline V gene are MNHNS and SASEGT. This CDR3 has 19 amino acids. V lost 0 bases and J lost 1, with 16 bases in between.

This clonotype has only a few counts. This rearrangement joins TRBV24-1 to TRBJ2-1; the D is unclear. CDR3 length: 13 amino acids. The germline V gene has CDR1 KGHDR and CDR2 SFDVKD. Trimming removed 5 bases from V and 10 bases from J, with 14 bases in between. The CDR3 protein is CATSGRASGEQFF. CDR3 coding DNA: TGTGCCACCAGTGGTAGGGCCTCGGGCGAGCAGTTCTTC.

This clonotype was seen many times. Here the CDR3 reads CASSFVAGGYEQYF. The CDR3 DNA is TGTGCCAGCAGTTTTGTGGCAGGGGGGTACGAGCAGTACTTC. The V call is TRBV28, the J call TRBJ2-7; D is perhaps TRBD1 (7 bases). Trimming removed 3 bases from V and 4 bases from J, with 13 bases in between. This CDR3 has 14 amino acids. CDR1 is MDHEN and CDR2 is SYDVKM in the germline V gene.

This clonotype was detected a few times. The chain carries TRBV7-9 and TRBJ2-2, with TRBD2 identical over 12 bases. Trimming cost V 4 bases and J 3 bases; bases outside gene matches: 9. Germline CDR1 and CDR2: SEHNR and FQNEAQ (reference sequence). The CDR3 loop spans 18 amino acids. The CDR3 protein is CASSSMFLAGGDTGELFF. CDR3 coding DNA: TGTGCCAGCAGCTCCATGTTTCTAGCGGGAGGGGACACCGGGGAGCTGTTTTTT.

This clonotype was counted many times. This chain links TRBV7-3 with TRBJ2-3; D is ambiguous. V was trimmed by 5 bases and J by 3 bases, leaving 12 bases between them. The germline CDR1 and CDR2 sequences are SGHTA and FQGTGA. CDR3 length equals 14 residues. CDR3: CASSLSGRTDTQYF. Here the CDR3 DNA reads TGTGCCAGCAGCCTTTCCGGACGAACAGATACGCAGTATTTT.

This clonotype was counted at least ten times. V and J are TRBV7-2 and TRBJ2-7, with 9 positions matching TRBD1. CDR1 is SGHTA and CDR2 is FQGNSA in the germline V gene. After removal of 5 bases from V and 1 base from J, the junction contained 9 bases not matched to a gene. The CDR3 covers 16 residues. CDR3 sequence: CASSPRSGTGSYEQYF. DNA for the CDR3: TGTGCCAGCAGCCCCCGCTCGGGGACAGGGTCCTACGAGCAGTACTTC.

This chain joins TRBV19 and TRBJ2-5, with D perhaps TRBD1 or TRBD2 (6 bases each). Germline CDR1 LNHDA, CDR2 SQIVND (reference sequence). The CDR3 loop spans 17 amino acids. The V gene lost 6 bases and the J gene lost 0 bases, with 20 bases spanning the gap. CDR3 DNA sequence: TGTGCCAGTAGCCCAGGAGGGGGAGCCACCTACCAAGAGACCCAGTACTTC. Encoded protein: CASSPGGGATYQETQYF. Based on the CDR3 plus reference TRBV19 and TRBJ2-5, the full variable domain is DGGITQSPKYLFRKEGQNVTLSCEQNLNHDAMYWYRQDPGQGLRLIYYSQIVNDFQKGDIAEGYSVSREKKESFPLTVTSAQKNPTAFYLCASSPGGGATYQETQYFGPGTRLLVL.

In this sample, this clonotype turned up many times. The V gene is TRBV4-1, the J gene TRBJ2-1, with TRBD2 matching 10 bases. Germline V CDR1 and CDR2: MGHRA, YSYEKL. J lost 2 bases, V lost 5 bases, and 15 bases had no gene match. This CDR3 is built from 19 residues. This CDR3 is CASSFPKAGGLDPYNEQFF. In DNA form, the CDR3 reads TGCGCCAGCAGCTTTCCCAAAGCGGGAGGGCTAGATCCCTACAATGAGCAGTTCTTC.

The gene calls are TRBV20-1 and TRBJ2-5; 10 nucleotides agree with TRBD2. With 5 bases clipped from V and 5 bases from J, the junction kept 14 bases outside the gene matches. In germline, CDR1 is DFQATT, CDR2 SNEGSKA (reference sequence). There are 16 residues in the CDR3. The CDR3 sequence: CSAPPLNTSGAETQYF. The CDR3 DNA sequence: TGCAGTGCTCCCCCCCTCAATACTAGCGGGGCTGAGACCCAGTACTTC.

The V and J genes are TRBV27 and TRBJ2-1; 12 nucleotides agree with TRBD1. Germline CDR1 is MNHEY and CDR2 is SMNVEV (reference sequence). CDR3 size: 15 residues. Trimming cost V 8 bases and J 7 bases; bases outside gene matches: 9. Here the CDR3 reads CASASPGQGANEQFF. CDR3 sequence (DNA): TGTGCCAGCGCCTCTCCGGGACAGGGGGCGAATGAGCAGTTCTTC.

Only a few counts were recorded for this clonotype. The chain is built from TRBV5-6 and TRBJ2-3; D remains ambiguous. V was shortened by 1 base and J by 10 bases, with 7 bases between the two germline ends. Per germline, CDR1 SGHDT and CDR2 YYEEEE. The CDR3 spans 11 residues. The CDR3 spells CASSLIGAQYF. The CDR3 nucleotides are TGTGCCAGCAGCTTGATAGGCGCGCAGTATTTT.

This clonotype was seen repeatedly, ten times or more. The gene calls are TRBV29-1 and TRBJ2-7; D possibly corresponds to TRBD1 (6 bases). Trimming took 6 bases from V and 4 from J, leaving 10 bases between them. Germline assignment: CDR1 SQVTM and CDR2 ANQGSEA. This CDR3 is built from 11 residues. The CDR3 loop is CSVAQGYEQYF. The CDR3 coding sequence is TGCAGCGTGGCACAGGGTTACGAGCAGTACTTC.